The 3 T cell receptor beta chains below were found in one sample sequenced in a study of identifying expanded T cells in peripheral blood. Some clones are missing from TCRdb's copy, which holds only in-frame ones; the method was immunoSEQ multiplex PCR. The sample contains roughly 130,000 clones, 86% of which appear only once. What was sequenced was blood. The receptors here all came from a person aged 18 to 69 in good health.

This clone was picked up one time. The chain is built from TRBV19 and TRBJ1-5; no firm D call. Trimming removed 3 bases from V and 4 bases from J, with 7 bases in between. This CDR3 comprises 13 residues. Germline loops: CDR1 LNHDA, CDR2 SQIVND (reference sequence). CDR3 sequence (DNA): TGTGCCAGTAGTATCGAGTTTAATCAGCCCCAGCATTTT. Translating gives CASSIEFNQPQHF.

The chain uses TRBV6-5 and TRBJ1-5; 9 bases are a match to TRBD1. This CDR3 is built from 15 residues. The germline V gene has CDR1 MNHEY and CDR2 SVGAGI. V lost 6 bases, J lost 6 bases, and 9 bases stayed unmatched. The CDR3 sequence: CASSGQGTGSQPQHF. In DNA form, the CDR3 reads TGTGCCAGCAGCGGGCAGGGGACAGGGAGTCAGCCCCAGCATTTT.

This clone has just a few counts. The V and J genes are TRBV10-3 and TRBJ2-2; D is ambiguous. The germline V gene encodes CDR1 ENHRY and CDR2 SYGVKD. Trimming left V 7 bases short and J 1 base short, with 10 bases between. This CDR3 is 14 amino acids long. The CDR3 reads CAINDGWNTGELFF. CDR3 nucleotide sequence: TGTGCCATCAACGACGGGTGGAACACCGGGGAGCTGTTTTTT.